The 10 T cell receptor beta chains presented below share a single source sample, sequenced in a study of shared T cell receptors in the human thymus. Clones were sequenced by immunoSEQ multiplex PCR, and TCRdb holds only the in-frame ones, with some missing. The sample shows 450,000 to 650,000 clones, more than 75% of them seen only once. This sample was also put to use in a study of human thymus T cells.

Material: thymocytes. Receptor source: a boy in the first two years of life with a congenital heart defect.

The chain has TRBV25-1 and TRBJ2-5; TRBD1 matches 8 bases. The CDR3 has 15 amino acids. The V segment lost 5 bases and the J segment 4 bases; nucleotides outside the gene matches: 9. Germline CDR1 reads MGHDK; CDR2 reads SYGVNS. In DNA form, the CDR3 reads TGTGCCAGCAGTTCTGACAGGGGAGGCGGAGAGACCCAGTACTTC. This sequence encodes CASSSDRGGGETQYF.

V usage is TRBV4-3 and J usage is TRBJ2-7, with 8 bases identical to TRBD2. V gave up 0 bases and J gave up 1 base; unmatched junction bases: 5. CDR1 and CDR2 from the germline V gene are LGHNA and YSLEER. The CDR3 loop spans 16 amino acids. This CDR3 is CASSQDPGLVSYEQYF. Written as DNA, the CDR3 is TGCGCCAGCAGCCAAGACCCGGGACTAGTTTCCTACGAGCAGTACTTC.

The chain is built from TRBV6-1 and TRBJ2-7; D possibly corresponds to TRBD2 (6 bases). V lost 2 bases and J lost 3, with 17 bases in between. CDR1 is MNHNS, CDR2 SASEGT, per germline. This CDR3 has 16 residues. CDR3 region: CASSERKASAFYEQYF. Here the CDR3 DNA reads TGTGCCAGCAGTGAAAGGAAGGCTAGCGCGTTCTACGAGCAGTACTTC.

The V gene is TRBV4-1, the J gene TRBJ2-1; D call uncertain. The CDR3 spans 17 residues. CDR1 and CDR2 from the germline V gene are MGHRA and YSYEKL. The germline V and J ends were trimmed by 0 bases and 3 bases, with 15 bases remaining between them. The CDR3 here is CASSQDLGLGHYNEQFF. For the CDR3, the DNA is TGCGCCAGCAGCCAAGATCTTGGCCTGGGCCACTACAATGAGCAGTTCTTC.

The V gene is TRBV9, the J gene TRBJ2-7; tentatively, D is TRBD2 (5 bases). The length of the CDR3 is 15 residues. V dropped 6 bases and J dropped 3 bases, with 19 bases sitting between them. The germline CDR1 and CDR2 sequences are SGDLS and YYNGEE. CDR3 in DNA: TGTGCCAGCACCCCCCACGGGGAGAAACGCTACGAGCAGTACTTC. Translating gives CASTPHGEKRYEQYF.

V and J are TRBV9 and TRBJ2-2, with D possibly matching TRBD2 (6 bases). Germline CDR1 reads SGDLS; CDR2 reads YYNGEE. This CDR3 has 15 residues. V was trimmed by 4 bases and J by 2 bases, leaving 12 bases between them. This CDR3 is CASSPGDFNTGELFF. The CDR3 DNA reads as TGTGCCAGCAGCCCGGGGGACTTCAACACCGGGGAGCTGTTTTTT.

In its sample, this clone was seen once. V usage is TRBV18 and J usage is TRBJ2-7, with 8 bases fitting TRBD2. Germline CDR1 is KGHSH and CDR2 is LQKENI. This CDR3 is 16 amino acids long. With V trimmed by 0 bases and J by 6 bases, 10 bases remained unmatched. The CDR3 sequence is CASSPPGVAGSCEQYF. CDR3 bases: TGTGCCAGCTCACCACCGGGGGTAGCGGGAAGTTGCGAGCAGTACTTC.

V gene TRBV5-1 combines with J gene TRBJ2-3; possibly TRBD2 for D (5 bases). Germline values: CDR1 SGHRS, CDR2 YFSETQ. The ends were cut back, 4 bases at V and 3 bases at J, with 12 bases in the middle. The CDR3 loop spans 14 amino acids. The CDR3 reads CASSPRVFTDTQYF. DNA for the CDR3: TGCGCCAGCAGCCCGAGGGTTTTTACAGATACGCAGTATTTT.

The chain couples TRBV7-8 to TRBJ2-1; D may be TRBD2 (6 bases). Trimming took off 7 bases at V and 7 bases at J, with 14 bases between the two ends. Germline lookup yields CDR1 SGHVS and CDR2 FQNEAQ. The CDR3 spans 13 residues. CDR3 region: CASIPGEVNEQFF. The CDR3 DNA reads TGTGCCAGCATCCCGGGAGAAGTGAATGAGCAGTTCTTC.

This chain uses TRBV11-2 with TRBJ1-2; D is perhaps TRBD1 (6 bases). V lost 1 base, J lost 6 bases, and 18 bases lay in between. Germline CDR1 and CDR2: SGHAT and FQNNGV. The CDR3 spans 16 residues. CDR3 coding DNA: TGTGCCAGCAGCTTAGTTGCTGAGGGGGGGTTTGATGGCTACACCTTC. Protein product: CASSLVAEGGFDGYTF. Variable domain in full (rest from reference TRBV11-2 and TRBJ1-2): EAGVAQSPRYKIIEKRQSVAFWCNPISGHATLYWYQQILGQGPKLLIQFQNNGVVDDSQLPKDRFSAERLKGVDSTLKIQPAKLEDSAVYLCASSLVAEGGFDGYTFGSGTRLTVV.